This TCR beta chain is from a study of cytomegalovirus exposure and HLA in healthy donors. Germline V lookup: CDR1 SQVTM, CDR2 ANQGSEA. The CDR3 contains 15 residues. V lost 3 bases, J lost 4 bases, and 17 bases lay in between. PCR used 60 Vbeta primers and 13 Jbeta primers. Profiling relied on immunoSEQ multiplex PCR, and the TCRdb table lists in-frame clones only, not all of them. The table for this sample gives under 130,000 clones. The chain employs TRBV29-1 and TRBJ2-3; a weak D match, TRBD2 (6 bases). This receptor was taken from a man in his forties in good health and CMV-seronegative. The sample taken for sequencing was PBMCs. CDR3 amino acids: CSVDGLREWADTQYF. CDR3 bases: TGCAGCGTTGACGGATTGCGGGAATGGGCAGATACGCAGTATTTT.